Listed below are T cell receptor beta chains from one sample, sequenced in a study of early T cells in non-severe SARS-CoV-2 infection. Each CDR3 protein gets one entry after TCRdb re-called the 5' RACE reads with MiXCR. The sample contains about 110,000 distinct CDR3 sequences, around an eighth of which appear only once. Sample: whole blood. All receptors come from an adult who was a healthcare worker with PCR-confirmed SARS-CoV-2 infection or an uninfected control (not recorded which). Both conserved end residues are trimmed from each CDR3. Clone size is given for some rows only: seen once, a few or many times, or a class if the clone is expanded.

j_call	v_call	clone_size	cdr3_aa
TRBJ1-1	TRBV5-1	NA	ASSPGALTGAF
TRBJ2-2	TRBV12-3/TRBV12-4	many	ASSRQGANTGELF
TRBJ1-6	TRBV11-1	NA	ASSLTGNSPLH
TRBJ1-4	TRBV6-5	NA	ASSPWARFTTNEKLF
TRBJ2-1	TRBV5-6	once	ASISGTGPYNEQF
TRBJ1-5	TRBV7-4	many	ASSLVGESNQPQH
TRBJ2-7	TRBV18	NA	ASSPLSRGRIEQY
TRBJ1-2	TRBV7-9	NA	ASSLRGPTRDGYT
TRBJ2-1	TRBV11-2	few	ASSLSGLSYNEQF
TRBJ1-6	TRBV10-2	few	ASSEPRQELSSPLH
TRBJ2-1	TRBV29-1	NA	SVGKTYNEQF
TRBJ2-2	TRBV29-1	NA	SVVLPGGELF
TRBJ1-2	TRBV7-2	NA	ASSFEGAYGYT
TRBJ2-3	TRBV11-2	few	ASSSPGDPSTDTQY
TRBJ2-7	TRBV18	NA	ASSPKLGDYEQY